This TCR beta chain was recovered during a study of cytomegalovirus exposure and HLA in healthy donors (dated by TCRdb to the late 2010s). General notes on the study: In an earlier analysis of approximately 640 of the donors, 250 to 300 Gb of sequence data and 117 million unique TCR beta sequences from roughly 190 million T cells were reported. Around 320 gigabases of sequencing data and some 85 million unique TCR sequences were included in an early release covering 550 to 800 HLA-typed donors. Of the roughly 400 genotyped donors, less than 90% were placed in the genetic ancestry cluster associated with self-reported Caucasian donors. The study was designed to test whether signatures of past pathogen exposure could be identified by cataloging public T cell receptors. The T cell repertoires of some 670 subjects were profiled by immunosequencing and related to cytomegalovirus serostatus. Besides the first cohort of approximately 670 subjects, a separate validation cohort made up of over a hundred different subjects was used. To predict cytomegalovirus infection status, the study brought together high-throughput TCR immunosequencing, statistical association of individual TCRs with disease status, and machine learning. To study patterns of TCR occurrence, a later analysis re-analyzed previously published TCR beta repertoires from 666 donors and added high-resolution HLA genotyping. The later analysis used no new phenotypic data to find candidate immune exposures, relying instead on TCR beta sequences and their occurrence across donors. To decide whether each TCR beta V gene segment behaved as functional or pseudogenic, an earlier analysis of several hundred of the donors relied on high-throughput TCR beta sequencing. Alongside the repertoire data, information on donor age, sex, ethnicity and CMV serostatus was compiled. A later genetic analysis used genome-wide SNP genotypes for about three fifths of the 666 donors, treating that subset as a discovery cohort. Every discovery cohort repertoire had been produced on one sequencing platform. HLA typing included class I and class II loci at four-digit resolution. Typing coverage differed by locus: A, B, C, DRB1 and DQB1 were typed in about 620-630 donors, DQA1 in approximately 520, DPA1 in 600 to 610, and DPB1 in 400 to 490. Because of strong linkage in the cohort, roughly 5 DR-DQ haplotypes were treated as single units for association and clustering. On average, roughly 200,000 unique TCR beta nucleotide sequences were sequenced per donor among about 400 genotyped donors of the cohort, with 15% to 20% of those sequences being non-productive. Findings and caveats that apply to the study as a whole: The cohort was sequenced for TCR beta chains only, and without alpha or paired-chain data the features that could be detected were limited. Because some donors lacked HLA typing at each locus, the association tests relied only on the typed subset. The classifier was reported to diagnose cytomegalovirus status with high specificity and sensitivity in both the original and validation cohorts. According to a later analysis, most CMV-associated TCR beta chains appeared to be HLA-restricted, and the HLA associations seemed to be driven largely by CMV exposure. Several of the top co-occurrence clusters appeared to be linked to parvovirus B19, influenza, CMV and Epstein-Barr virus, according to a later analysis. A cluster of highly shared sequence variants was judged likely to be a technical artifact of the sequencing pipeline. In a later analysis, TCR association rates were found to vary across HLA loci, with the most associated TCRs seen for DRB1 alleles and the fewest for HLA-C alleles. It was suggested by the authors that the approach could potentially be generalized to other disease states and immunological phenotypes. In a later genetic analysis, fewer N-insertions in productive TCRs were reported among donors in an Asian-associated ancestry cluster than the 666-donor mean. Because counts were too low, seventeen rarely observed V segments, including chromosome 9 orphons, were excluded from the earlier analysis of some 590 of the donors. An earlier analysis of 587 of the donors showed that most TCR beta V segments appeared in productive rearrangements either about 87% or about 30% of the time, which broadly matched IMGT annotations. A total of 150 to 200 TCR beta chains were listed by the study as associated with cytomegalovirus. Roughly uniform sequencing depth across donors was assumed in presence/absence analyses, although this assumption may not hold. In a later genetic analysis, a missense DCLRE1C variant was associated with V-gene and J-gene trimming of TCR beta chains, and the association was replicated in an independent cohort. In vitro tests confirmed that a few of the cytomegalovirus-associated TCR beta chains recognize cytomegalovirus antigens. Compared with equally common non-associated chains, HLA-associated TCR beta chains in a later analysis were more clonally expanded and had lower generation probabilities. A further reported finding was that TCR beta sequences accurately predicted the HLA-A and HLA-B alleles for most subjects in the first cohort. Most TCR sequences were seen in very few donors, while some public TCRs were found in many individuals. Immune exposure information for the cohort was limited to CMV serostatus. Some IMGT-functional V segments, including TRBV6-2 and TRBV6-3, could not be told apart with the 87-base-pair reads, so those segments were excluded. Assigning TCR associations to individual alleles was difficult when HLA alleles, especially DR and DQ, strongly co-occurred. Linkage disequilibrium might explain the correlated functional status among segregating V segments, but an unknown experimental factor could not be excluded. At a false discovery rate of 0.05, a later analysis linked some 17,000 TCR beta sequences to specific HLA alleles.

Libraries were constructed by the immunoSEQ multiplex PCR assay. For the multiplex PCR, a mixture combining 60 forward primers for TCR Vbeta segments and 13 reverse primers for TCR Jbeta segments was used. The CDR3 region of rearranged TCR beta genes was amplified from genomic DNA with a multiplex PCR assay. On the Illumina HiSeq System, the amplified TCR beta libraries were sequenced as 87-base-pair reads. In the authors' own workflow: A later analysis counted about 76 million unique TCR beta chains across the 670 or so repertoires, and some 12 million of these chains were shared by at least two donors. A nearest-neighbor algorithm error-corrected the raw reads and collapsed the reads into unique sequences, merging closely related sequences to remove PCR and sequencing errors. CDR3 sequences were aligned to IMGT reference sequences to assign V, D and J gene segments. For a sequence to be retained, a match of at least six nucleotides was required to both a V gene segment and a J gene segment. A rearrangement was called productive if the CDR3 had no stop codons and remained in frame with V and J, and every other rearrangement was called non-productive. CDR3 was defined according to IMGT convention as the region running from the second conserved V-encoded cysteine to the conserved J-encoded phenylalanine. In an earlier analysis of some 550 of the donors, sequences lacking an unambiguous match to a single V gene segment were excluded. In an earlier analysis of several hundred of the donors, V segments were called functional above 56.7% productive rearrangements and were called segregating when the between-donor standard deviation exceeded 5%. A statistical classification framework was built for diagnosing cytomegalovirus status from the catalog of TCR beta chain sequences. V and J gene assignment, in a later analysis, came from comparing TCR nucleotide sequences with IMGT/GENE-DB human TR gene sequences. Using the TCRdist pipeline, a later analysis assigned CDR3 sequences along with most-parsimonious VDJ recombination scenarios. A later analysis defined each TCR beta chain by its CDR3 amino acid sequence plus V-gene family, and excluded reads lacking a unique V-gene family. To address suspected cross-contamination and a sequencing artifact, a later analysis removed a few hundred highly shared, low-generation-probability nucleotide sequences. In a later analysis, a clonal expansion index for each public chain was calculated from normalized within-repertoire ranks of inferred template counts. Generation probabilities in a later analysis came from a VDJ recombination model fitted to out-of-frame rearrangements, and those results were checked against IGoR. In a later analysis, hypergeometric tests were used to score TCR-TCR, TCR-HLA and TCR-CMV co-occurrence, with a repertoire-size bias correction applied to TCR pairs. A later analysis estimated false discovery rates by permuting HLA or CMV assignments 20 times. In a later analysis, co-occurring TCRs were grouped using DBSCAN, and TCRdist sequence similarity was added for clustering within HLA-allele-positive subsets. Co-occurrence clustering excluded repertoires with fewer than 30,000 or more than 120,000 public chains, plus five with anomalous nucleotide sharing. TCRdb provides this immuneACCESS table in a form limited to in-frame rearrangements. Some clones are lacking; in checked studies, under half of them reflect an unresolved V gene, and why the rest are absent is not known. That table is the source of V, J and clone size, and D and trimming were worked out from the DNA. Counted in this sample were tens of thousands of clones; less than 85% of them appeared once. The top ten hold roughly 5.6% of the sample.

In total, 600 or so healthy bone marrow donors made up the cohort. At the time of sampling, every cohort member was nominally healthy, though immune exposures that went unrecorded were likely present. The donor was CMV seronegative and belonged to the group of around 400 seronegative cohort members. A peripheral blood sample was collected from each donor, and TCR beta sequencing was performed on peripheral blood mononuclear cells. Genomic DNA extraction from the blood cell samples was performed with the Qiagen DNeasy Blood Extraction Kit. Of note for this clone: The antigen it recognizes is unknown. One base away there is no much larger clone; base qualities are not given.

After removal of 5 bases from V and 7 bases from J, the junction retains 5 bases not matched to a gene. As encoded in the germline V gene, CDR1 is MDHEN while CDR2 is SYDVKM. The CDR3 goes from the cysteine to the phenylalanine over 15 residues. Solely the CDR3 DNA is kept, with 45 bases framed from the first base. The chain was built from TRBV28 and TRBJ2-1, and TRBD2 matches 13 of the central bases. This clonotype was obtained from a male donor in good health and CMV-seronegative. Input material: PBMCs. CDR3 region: CASSPGTSGNNEQFF. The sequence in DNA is TGTGCCAGCAGTCCCGGGACTAGCGGGAATAATGAGCAGTTCTTC. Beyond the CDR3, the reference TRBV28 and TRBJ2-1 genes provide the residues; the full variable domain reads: DVKVTQSSRYLVKRTGEKVFLECVQDMDHENMFWYRQDPGLGLRLIYFSYDVKMKEKGDIPEGYSVSREKKERFSLILESASTNQTSMYLCASSPGTSGNNEQFFGPGTRLTVL.